The subject of this entry is one T cell receptor beta chain. What this receptor recognizes is not known. It has no much larger one-base neighbor in the sample; base qualities were not kept. This sample stems from a study of pediatric ulcerative colitis (dated by TCRdb to the late 2010s). Regarding the complete study: Of the ulcerative colitis patients, about 7 had pancolitis and two had left-sided colitis, and histology in every patient was consistent with ulcerative colitis. From about ten newly diagnosed, treatment-naive pediatric ulcerative colitis patients and a few non-IBD control children, paired blood and rectal samples were collected. Using the Pediatric Ulcerative Colitis Activity Index, two patients were classed as having mild disease, several as having moderate disease and three as having acute severe colitis. Summary of the overall study and its limitations: Because repertoires were derived from total lymphocyte DNA, patterns in rare subsets such as regulatory T cells may not have been reflected. The healthy control group was small, with only a few individuals. Blood-derived T cells may have been included in the rectal pinch biopsies, particularly in patients with overt colitis. For technical reasons, substantially fewer templates were yielded by the blood samples of two patients, and these blood samples were excluded from blood-rectal overlap analysis. Clonal overlap between a subject's own blood and rectum was significantly greater in ulcerative colitis patients than in controls, which suggests more T cell trafficking to inflamed tissue. Controls, mild-moderate and acute severe colitis patients were separated by rectal repertoire features, and reduced rectal diversity due to clonal expansions was observed in acute severe colitis. A couple of rectal CDR3 clonotypes were detected in all ulcerative colitis patients and were not detected in any of the controls.

Rearranged CDR3 beta regions were amplified from genomic DNA with multiplex V and J primers using the immunoSEQ TRB Survey service. To keep sequencing depth equal across samples, survey-level depth of up to 500,000 reads per sample was applied. The libraries were purified and pooled, then sequenced using Illumina technology. From the authors' description of their analysis: immunoSEQ online tools were used for productive clonality, sample overlap, pairwise scatters, CDR3 beta length, V/D/J gene usage and productiveness. Calculated diversity was defined as the number of unique rearrangements divided by total templates, multiplied by 100, and Shannon and Simpson indices were computed as well. For principal component analysis, Z-score normalized data were analyzed with the R prcomp function and the ggbiplot package. Morisita's index was used to measure clonal overlap between blood and rectum within each subject. Held by TCRdb, this immuneACCESS table contains in-frame sequences only and omits some clones. Under half of the omission traces to an unresolved V gene where checked; the cause of the rest is unknown. D and trimming were read from the DNA, whereas the V and J calls and clone size are those reported in that table. The sample table records about 17,000 clones; around 74% of these occur just once. The top ten clonotypes cover 3.4% of the sample.

V drops 0 bases and J drops 1 base, leaving 8 bases in between. The germline V gene specifies SGDLS as CDR1 and YYNGEE as CDR2. The CDR3 runs 15 amino acids, cysteine and phenylalanine included. Only the CDR3 part of the read is kept: 45 bases, read in frame from the first base. During colonoscopy, one to two pinch biopsies were obtained from the rectum for research. Before the diagnostic colonoscopy, none of the ulcerative colitis patients had been given any immunosuppressive medication. Before DNA was isolated, the rectal biopsies underwent proteinase K digestion. The Wizard kit (Promega) was used to extract genomic DNA from the blood and intestinal samples.

Recombination linked TRBV9 to TRBJ2-1; the D gene is tentatively TRBD1 or TRBD2, each matching 5 bases. This sequence was found in a girl aged 10 to 17 with moderate ulcerative colitis. Sequenced material: gut tissue. CDR3 region: CASSVGGNSYNEQFF. The DNA reads TGTGCCAGCAGCGTAGGGGGGAATTCCTACAATGAGCAGTTCTTC.